Below, 23 T cell receptor beta chains from the same sample are listed, as sequenced in a study of T-cell memory formation after mild COVID-19. In TCRdb, the 5' RACE reads were re-called with MiXCR into one record per CDR3 protein. The sample shows 550,000 to 700,000 distinct CDR3 sequences, approximately 19% of them seen only once. Sequenced: PBMCs or a T cell subset sorted from them (not recorded which). The receptors derive from an adult woman who had mild COVID-19 (a few samples of this study predate the infection). Cell type and time point are not known.

This clonotype was seen more than once but under ten times. The V call is TRBV5-6, the J call TRBJ2-1, with 7 bases identical to TRBD1. The germline gives CDR1 SGHDT, CDR2 YYEEEE. V dropped 4 bases and J dropped 6; count of bases not matched to a gene: 10. CDR3 size: 15 residues. The chain's CDR3 is CASSPDRSLLNEQFF. The CDR3 coding sequence is TGTGCCAGCAGCCCGGACAGGAGCCTCCTCAATGAGCAGTTCTTC.

The J gene is TRBJ1-5, the V gene TRBV2, with TRBD1 as a possible D gene (5 bases). From germline, CDR1 is SNHLY and CDR2 FYNNEI. V was trimmed by 8 bases and J by 0 bases, leaving 17 bases between them. The CDR3 runs to 16 residues. This CDR3 reads CASLGNRDHSNQPQHF. The CDR3, as DNA: TGTGCCAGCCTCGGGAACCGGGACCATAGCAATCAGCCCCAGCATTTT.

In this sample, this clonotype turned up many times. The rearrangement links TRBV12-3 or TRBV12-4 to TRBJ2-1; 9 positions agree with TRBD2. V trimming: 1 base; J trimming: 7 bases; junction bases outside the gene matches: 14. This CDR3 region has 18 residues. The CDR3 region is CASSLEMGLADWANEQFF. In DNA form, the CDR3 reads TGTGCCAGCAGTTTAGAGATGGGACTAGCTGATTGGGCTAATGAGCAGTTCTTC.

Only a few counts were recorded for this clonotype. CDR3 bases: TGTGCCACCAGCAGAGAAGGGACAGGGGGTTACGAGCAGTACTTC. Its translation is CATSREGTGGYEQYF. The gene calls are TRBV15 and TRBJ2-7; 11 bases agree with TRBD1. J was trimmed by 4 bases and V by 0 bases; bases with no gene match: 2. Germline V gene sequence: CDR1 LNHNV, CDR2 YYDKDF (reference sequence). This CDR3 spans 15 amino acids.

The chain employs TRBV11-2 and TRBJ2-3, with D unresolved. CDR3 length: 15 amino acids. Trimming took off 9 bases at V and 1 base at J, with 17 bases between the two ends. Germline V lookup: CDR1 SGHAT, CDR2 FQNNGV. The DNA of the CDR3 is TGTGCCAGTAAACATTTTGCGGATGGCACAGATACGCAGTATTTT. Translating it yields CASKHFADGTDTQYF. Based on the CDR3 plus reference TRBV11-2 and TRBJ2-3, the full variable domain is EAGVAQSPRYKIIEKRQSVAFWCNPISGHATLYWYQQILGQGPKLLIQFQNNGVVDDSQLPKDRFSAERLKGVDSTLKIQPAKLEDSAVYLCASKHFADGTDTQYFGPGTRLTVL.

This clonotype was found a few times. This chain connects TRBV5-1 to TRBJ2-1, with D possibly called TRBD1 or TRBD2 (5 bases each). CDR1 and CDR2 (germline): SGHRS, YFSETQ. The CDR3 runs 14 residues. V lost 0 bases and J lost 5, with 9 bases in between. CDR3: CASSLEGTNNEQFF. CDR3 DNA: TGCGCCAGCAGCTTGGAAGGGACCAACAATGAGCAGTTCTTC.

V is TRBV29-1 and J is TRBJ2-7, with D perhaps assigned TRBD1 or TRBD2 (5 bases each). Trimming removed 4 bases at V and 2 bases at J, with 9 bases between. The germline V gene has CDR1 SQVTM and CDR2 ANQGSEA. CDR3 length equals 12 residues. The CDR3 DNA reads as TGCAGCGTTGGTCTGGGACCCTACGAGCAGTACTTC. Translating it yields CSVGLGPYEQYF.

The chain carries TRBV20-1 and TRBJ1-5; a possible D gene is TRBD1 (5 bases). Trimming took off 0 bases at V and 4 bases at J, with 13 bases between the two ends. CDR1 is DFQATT, CDR2 SNEGSKA, per germline (reference sequence). The CDR3 consists of 15 residues. CDR3 residues: CSARDMRGLNQPQHF. The CDR3 DNA is TGCAGTGCTAGAGATATGAGGGGTCTAAATCAGCCCCAGCATTTT.

There are many counts of this clonotype. The chain is built from TRBV20-1 and TRBJ2-3; the match to TRBD1 covers 10 bases. The germline V gene has CDR1 DFQATT and CDR2 SNEGSKA (reference sequence). After removal of 6 bases from V and 4 bases from J, the junction contained 7 bases not matched to a gene. This CDR3 has 14 amino acids. As DNA, the CDR3 is TGCAGTGCCCCGGACAGGGGGGGGGCAGATACGCAGTATTTT. Translated: CSAPDRGGADTQYF.

J is TRBJ2-7 and V is TRBV5-5; D not certain. CDR1 and CDR2 from the germline V gene are SGHKS and YYEKEE (reference sequence). The CDR3 has 15 residues. Trimming stripped 1 base from V and 3 bases from J, with 14 bases between. The CDR3 DNA reads as TGTGCCAGCAGCTTGAACACCCCGGCCCTCTACGAGCAGTACTTC. It yields the protein CASSLNTPALYEQYF.

The genes are TRBV7-9 and TRBJ2-5; 11 positions agree with TRBD1. V was clipped by 5 bases and J by 5 bases; unmatched bases: 7. The germline CDR1 and CDR2 sequences are SEHNR and FQNEAQ (reference sequence). The CDR3 is made up of 15 amino acids. The CDR3 region has the DNA TGTGCCAGCAGCCAACGGACAGGGGGCCACGAGACCCAGTACTTC. Encoded protein: CASSQRTGGHETQYF. The entire variable domain, with the rest obtained from reference TRBV7-9 and TRBJ2-5, is as follows: DTGVSQNPRHKITKRGQNVTFRCDPISEHNRLYWYRQTLGQGPEFLTYFQNEAQLEKSRLLSDRFSAERPKGSFSTLEIQRTEQGDSAMYLCASSQRTGGHETQYFGPGTRLLVL.

This chain joins TRBV24-1 and TRBJ2-2; D uncertain. The CDR3 totals 14 residues. The germline gives CDR1 KGHDR, CDR2 SFDVKD. Trimming pared 5 bases from V and 1 base from J, leaving 7 bases between. CDR3 DNA: TGTGCCACCAGTGGACGGGTGAACACCGGGGAGCTGTTTTTT. It translates to CATSGRVNTGELFF.

In its sample, this clonotype was seen a few times. The V call is TRBV11-3, the J call TRBJ2-7; 7 bases align to TRBD2. Trimming took 1 base from V and 3 from J; bases not matched to a gene: 9. The CDR3 sequence is 16 residues long. Germline CDR1 and CDR2: SGHNT and YENEEA. The CDR3 sequence is CASSLGTSGEVYEQYF. The CDR3 bases are TGTGCCAGCAGCTTAGGTACCAGCGGGGAGGTCTACGAGCAGTACTTC.

This clonotype showed up just a few times. The chain couples TRBV4-1 to TRBJ1-5, with TRBD1 as a possible D gene (5 bases). The V and J ends lost 3 bases and 5 bases respectively, with 20 bases between them. Germline loops: CDR1 MGHRA, CDR2 YSYEKL. This CDR3 has 17 amino acids. The CDR3 is CASSHRREEGLDQPQHF. In DNA, the CDR3 is TGCGCCAGCAGCCACCGCAGGGAGGAGGGGTTGGATCAGCCCCAGCATTTT.

This chain connects TRBV20-1 to TRBJ1-1; no reliable D call. Germline V gives CDR1 DFQATT, CDR2 SNEGSKA (reference sequence). The CDR3 length is 11 residues. V was shortened by 4 bases and J by 6 bases, with 9 bases between the two germline ends. The CDR3 nucleotides are TGCAGTGCTATGGCGGTACCTGAAGCTTTCTTT. Translation: CSAMAVPEAFF.

This clonotype appeared a few times. V is TRBV9 and J is TRBJ2-3; D gene ambiguous. V was cut by 8 bases and J by 4 bases, with 8 bases left in between. CDR3 size: 11 residues. In germline, CDR1 is SGDLS, CDR2 YYNGEE. The CDR3 DNA reads as TGTGCCAGTGGAACGGCAGATACGCAGTATTTT. Protein: CASGTADTQYF. The entire variable domain, with the rest obtained from reference TRBV9 and TRBJ2-3, is as follows: DSGVTQTPKHLITATGQRVTLRCSPRSGDLSVYWYQQSLDQGLQFLIQYYNGEERAKGNILERFSAQQFPDLHSELNLSSLELGDSALYFCASGTADTQYFGPGTRLTVL.

This clonotype was counted between two and nine times. This sequence joins TRBV9 and TRBJ2-7; D unresolved. Germline V CDR1 and CDR2: SGDLS, YYNGEE. The CDR3 consists of 16 residues. V was pared by 4 bases and J by 2 bases, with 19 bases between. The CDR3 DNA is TGTGCCAGCAGCCCTGTGATGGGGTCCCAAACCTACGAGCAGTACTTC. It encodes CASSPVMGSQTYEQYF.

V is TRBV27 and J is TRBJ1-4; D is uncertain. The ends were cut back, 8 bases at V and 0 bases at J, with 7 bases in the middle. CDR3 length equals 13 residues. CDR1 is MNHEY, CDR2 SMNVEV, per germline (reference sequence). The CDR3 here is CASGGTTNEKLFF. The DNA for the CDR3 is TGTGCCAGCGGCGGGACAACTAATGAAAAACTGTTTTTT. Drawing the rest from reference TRBV27 and TRBJ1-4, the complete variable domain is EAQVTQNPRYLITVTGKKLTVTCSQNMNHEYMSWYRQDPGLGLRQIYYSMNVEVTDKGDVPEGYKVSRKEKRNFPLILESPSPNQTSLYFCASGGTTNEKLFFGSGTQLSVL.

The gene calls are TRBV6-6 and TRBJ2-5, with D possibly being TRBD1 or TRBD2 (5 bases each). This CDR3 is built from 14 residues. Germline CDR1 and CDR2: MNHNY and SVGAGI (reference sequence). The germline V and J ends were trimmed by 2 bases and 6 bases, with 13 bases remaining between them. The CDR3 nucleotides are TGTGCCAGCAGTTACGGGACCTCTCGGAAGACCCAGTACTTC. Encoded protein: CASSYGTSRKTQYF.

The chain is built from TRBV6-6 and TRBJ2-2, with 7 bases lining up with TRBD1. Germline CDR1 MNHNY, CDR2 SVGAGI (reference sequence). The CDR3 loop spans 16 amino acids. V dropped 6 bases and J dropped 1; count of bases not matched to a gene: 8. CDR3 sequence: CASSSPRDRNTGELFF. The CDR3 coding sequence is TGTGCCAGCAGCTCACCACGGGACAGGAACACCGGGGAGCTGTTTTTT.

The V call is TRBV10-3, the J call TRBJ1-2; 7 bases align to TRBD1. The CDR3 length is 15 residues. Trimming took 7 bases from V and 5 from J; bases not matched to a gene: 13. CDR1 is ENHRY, CDR2 SYGVKD, per germline. CDR3 loop: CAIKLPRQGGYGYTF. DNA of the CDR3: TGTGCCATCAAACTTCCTCGGCAGGGGGGTTATGGCTACACCTTC.

At least ten counts were recorded for this clonotype. The chain is built from TRBV20-1 and TRBJ2-7, with a possible D match to TRBD2 (6 bases). The ends were cut back, 0 bases at V and 2 bases at J, with 11 bases in the middle. The CDR3 contains 14 residues. Per germline, CDR1 DFQATT and CDR2 SNEGSKA (reference sequence). The CDR3 DNA sequence: TGCAGTGCTAGAGACCCCCCGGGGGCCTACGAGCAGTACTTC. It codes for CSARDPPGAYEQYF.

For the CDR3, the DNA is TGTGCCAGCAGTTTACAAACGGGAGGAGTCAACGAGCAGTACTTC. Amino acid sequence: CASSLQTGGVNEQYF. The chain links TRBV12-3 or TRBV12-4 to TRBJ2-7; 7 bases are a match to TRBD2. V shed 2 bases and J 5 bases; nucleotides not matched to a gene: 9. The CDR3 is 15 amino acids.